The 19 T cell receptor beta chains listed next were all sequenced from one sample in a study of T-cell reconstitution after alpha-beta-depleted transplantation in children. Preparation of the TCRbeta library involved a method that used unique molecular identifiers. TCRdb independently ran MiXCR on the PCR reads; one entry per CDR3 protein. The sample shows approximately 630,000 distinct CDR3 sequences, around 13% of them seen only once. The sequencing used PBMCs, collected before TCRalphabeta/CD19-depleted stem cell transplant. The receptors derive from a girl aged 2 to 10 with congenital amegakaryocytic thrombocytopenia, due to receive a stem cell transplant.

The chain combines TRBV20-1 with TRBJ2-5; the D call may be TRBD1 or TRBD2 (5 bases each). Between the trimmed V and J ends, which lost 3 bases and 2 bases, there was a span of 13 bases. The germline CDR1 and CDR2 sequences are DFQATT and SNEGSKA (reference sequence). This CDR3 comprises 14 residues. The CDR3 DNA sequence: TGCAGTGCTAGGCCCTCTGGGGGACAAGAGACCCAGTACTTC. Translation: CSARPSGGQETQYF.

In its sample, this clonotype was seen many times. CDR3 sequence reads: CASSYHIWDGNTGELFF. CDR3 bases: TGTGCCAGCAGCTATCATATATGGGACGGAAACACCGGGGAGCTGTTTTTT. The rearrangement joins TRBV5-5 to TRBJ2-2; D may be TRBD1 or TRBD2 (5 bases each). This CDR3 is built from 17 residues. With 3 bases removed from V and 2 bases from J, the gap between germline ends came to 17 bases. Germline V CDR1 and CDR2: SGHKS, YYEKEE (reference sequence).

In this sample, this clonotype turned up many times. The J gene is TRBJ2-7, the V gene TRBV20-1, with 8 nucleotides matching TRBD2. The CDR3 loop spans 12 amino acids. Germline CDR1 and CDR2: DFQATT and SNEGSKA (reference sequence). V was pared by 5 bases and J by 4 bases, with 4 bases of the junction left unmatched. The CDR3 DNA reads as TGCAGTGCTCCAAGCGGGAGTTACGAGCAGTACTTC. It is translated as CSAPSGSYEQYF.

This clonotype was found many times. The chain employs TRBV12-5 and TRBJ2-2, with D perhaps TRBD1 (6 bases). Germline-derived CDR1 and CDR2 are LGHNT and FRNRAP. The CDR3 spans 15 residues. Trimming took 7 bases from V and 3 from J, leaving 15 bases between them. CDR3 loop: CASADRRFDTGELFF. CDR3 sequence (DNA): TGTGCTAGTGCCGACAGGAGGTTCGACACCGGGGAGCTGTTTTTT.

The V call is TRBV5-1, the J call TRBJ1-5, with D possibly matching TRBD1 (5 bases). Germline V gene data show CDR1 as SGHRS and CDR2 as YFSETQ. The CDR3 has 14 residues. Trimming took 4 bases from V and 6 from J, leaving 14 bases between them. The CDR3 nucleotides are TGCGCCAGCAGCCCCTTCCCGGGGCTTCAGCCCCAGCATTTT. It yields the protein CASSPFPGLQPQHF.

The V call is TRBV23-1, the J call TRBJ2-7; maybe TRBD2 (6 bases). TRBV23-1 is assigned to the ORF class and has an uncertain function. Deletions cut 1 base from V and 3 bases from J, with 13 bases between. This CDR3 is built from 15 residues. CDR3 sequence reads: CASSQWGVNCYEQYF. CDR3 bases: TGCGCCAGCAGTCAATGGGGGGTAAATTGCTACGAGCAGTACTTC.

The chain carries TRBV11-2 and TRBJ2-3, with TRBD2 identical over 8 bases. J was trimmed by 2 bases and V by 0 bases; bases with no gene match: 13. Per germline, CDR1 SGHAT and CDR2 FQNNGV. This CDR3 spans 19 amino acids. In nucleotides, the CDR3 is TGTGCCAGCAGCTTAGACCCCCGGGAGGGCCTATTTATCACAGATACGCAGTATTTT. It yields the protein CASSLDPREGLFITDTQYF.

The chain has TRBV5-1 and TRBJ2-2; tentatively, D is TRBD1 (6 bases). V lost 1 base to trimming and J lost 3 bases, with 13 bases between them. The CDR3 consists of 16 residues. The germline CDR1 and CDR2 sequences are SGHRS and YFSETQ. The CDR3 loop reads CASSLMAGDDTGELFF. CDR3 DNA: TGCGCCAGCAGCTTGATGGCAGGGGATGACACCGGGGAGCTGTTTTTT.

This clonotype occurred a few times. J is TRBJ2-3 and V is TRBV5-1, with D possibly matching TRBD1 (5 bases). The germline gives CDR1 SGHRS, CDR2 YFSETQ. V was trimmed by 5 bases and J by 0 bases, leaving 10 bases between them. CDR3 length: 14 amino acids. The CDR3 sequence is CASRGASSTDTQYF. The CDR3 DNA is TGCGCCAGCAGAGGGGCCTCTAGCACAGATACGCAGTATTTT.

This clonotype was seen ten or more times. The CDR3 DNA reads as TGCGCCAGCAGCGGAATAACAGGGGATAATTCACCCCTCCACTTT. Translation: CASSGITGDNSPLHF. V gene TRBV4-1 combines with J gene TRBJ1-6; 7 nucleotides agree with TRBD1. This CDR3 is built from 15 residues. The germline gives CDR1 MGHRA, CDR2 YSYEKL. With 5 bases clipped from V and 5 bases from J, the junction kept 6 bases outside the gene matches.

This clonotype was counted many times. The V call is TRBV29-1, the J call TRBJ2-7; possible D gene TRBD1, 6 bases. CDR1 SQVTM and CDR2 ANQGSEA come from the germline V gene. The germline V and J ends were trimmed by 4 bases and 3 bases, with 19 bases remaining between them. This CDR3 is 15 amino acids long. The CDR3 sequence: CSVGTAHTELYEQYF. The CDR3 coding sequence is TGCAGCGTTGGGACAGCCCATACCGAGCTCTACGAGCAGTACTTC.

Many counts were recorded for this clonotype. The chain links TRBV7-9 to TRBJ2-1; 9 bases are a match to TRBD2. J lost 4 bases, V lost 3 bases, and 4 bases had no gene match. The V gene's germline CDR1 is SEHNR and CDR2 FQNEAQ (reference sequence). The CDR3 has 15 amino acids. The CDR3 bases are TGTGCCAGCAGCTTGACGACTAGCGGATACAATGAGCAGTTCTTC. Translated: CASSLTTSGYNEQFF.

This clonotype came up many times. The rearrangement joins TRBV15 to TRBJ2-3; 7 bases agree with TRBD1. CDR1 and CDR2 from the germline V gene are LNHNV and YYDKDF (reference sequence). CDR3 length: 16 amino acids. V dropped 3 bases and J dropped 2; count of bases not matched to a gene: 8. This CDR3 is CATSSGWDRDTDTQYF. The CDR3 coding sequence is TGTGCCACCAGCAGCGGCTGGGACAGAGACACAGATACGCAGTATTTT.

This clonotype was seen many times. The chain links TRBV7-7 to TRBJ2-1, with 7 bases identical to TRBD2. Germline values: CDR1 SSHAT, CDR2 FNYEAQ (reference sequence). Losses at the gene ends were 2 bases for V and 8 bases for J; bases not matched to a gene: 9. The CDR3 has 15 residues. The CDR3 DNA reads TGTGCCAGCAGCTTACTTGCGGGAGCGTTGTATGAGCAGTTCTTC. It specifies CASSLLAGALYEQFF. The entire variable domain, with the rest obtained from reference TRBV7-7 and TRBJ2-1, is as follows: GAGVSQSPRYKVTKRGQDVTLRCDPISSHATLYWYQQALGQGPEFLTYFNYEAQPDKSGLPSDRFSAERPEGSISTLTIQRTEQRDSAMYRCASSLLAGALYEQFFGPGTRLTVL.

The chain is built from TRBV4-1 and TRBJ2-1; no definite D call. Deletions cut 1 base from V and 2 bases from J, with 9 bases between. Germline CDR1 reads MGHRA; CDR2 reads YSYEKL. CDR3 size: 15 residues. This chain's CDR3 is CASSQVPPTYNEQFF. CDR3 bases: TGCGCCAGCAGCCAAGTTCCACCAACCTACAATGAGCAGTTCTTC.

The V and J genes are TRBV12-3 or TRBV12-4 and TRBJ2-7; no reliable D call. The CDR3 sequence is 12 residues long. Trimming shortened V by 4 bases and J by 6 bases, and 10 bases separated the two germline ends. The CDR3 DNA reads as TGTGCCAGCAGTTGGTCCTACAGCGAGCAGTACTTC. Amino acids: CASSWSYSEQYF.

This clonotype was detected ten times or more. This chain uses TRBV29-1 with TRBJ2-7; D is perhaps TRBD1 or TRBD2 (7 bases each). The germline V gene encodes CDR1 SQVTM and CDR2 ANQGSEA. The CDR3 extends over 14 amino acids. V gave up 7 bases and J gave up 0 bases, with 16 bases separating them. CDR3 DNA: TGCAGCGGGGGACCAGGGGGGGGCTCCTACGAGCAGTACTTC. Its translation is CSGGPGGGSYEQYF.

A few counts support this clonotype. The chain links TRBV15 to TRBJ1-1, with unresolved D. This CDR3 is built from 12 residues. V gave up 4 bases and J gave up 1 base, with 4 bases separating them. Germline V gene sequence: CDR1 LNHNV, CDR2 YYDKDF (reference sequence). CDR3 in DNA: TGTGCCACCAGCACGGAGAACACTGAAGCTTTCTTT. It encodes CATSTENTEAFF.

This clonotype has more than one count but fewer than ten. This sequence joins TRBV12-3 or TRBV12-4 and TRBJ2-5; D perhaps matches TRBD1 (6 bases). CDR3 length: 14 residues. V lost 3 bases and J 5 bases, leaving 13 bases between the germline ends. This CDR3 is CASSFQQGIETQYF. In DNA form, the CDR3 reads TGTGCCAGCAGTTTTCAACAGGGAATTGAGACCCAGTACTTC.